These 31 T cell receptor beta chains originate from one sample sequenced in a study of T cell responses to AZD1222 COVID-19 vaccine (dated by TCRdb to the early 2020s). The sample's time point, from its label and the paper: baseline before first vaccination. Per the publication, the treatment or condition label means: meningococcal conjugate vaccine given as trial control. The library was obtained by the immunoSEQ multiplex PCR assay. This is the immuneACCESS table as TCRdb keeps it, with only in-frame sequences that have V and J called. A part of the clones is gone; compared with another copy, unresolved V genes explain less than half, and the rest is unexplained. This sample has 200,000 or so clones in its table, and over 70% of those were observed once. The ten largest clones take up about 2.5% of the sample. The source was peripheral blood, collected on day 0 of MenACWY control vaccination. The receptor set was obtained from an adult in good health.

Only one count was recorded for this clone. As DNA, the CDR3 is TGCGCCAGCAGCTCCACTAGTGTGGATACCGGGGAGCTGTTTTTT. Protein: CASSSTSVDTGELFF. This chain uses TRBV5-1 with TRBJ2-2; tentative D call: TRBD2 (5 bases). The CDR3 loop spans 15 amino acids. The germline V gene encodes CDR1 SGHRS and CDR2 YFSETQ. Between the trimmed V and J ends, which lost 3 bases and 5 bases, there was a span of 14 bases.

The V gene is TRBV19, the J gene TRBJ1-4; 8 bases are shared with TRBD1. The CDR3 runs 14 residues. The germline CDR1 and CDR2 sequences are LNHDA and SQIVND (reference sequence). J gave up 7 bases and V 5 bases, and 6 bases lay outside the gene matches. CDR3 bases: TGTGCCAGTAGTGCGACAGGGGAGGGTGAAAAACTGTTTTTT. Translated: CASSATGEGEKLFF.

The J gene is TRBJ1-2, the V gene TRBV5-8; D unresolved. Germline CDR1 is SGHTS and CDR2 is YDEGEE. The CDR3 extends over 12 amino acids. V lost 2 bases to trimming and J lost 8 bases, with 10 bases between them. This chain's CDR3 is CASSFYVKGYTF. The CDR3 coding sequence is TGTGCCAGCAGCTTTTACGTCAAAGGCTACACCTTC.

The CDR3 nucleotides are TGTGCCAGCAGTTACTCGGGACAGGGGGCCAAAAACATTCAGTACTTC. Its protein is CASSYSGQGAKNIQYF. The gene calls are TRBV6-5 and TRBJ2-4; 10 bases line up with TRBD1. Trimming removed 0 bases from V and 1 base from J; junction bases left unmatched: 0. In germline, CDR1 is MNHEY, CDR2 SVGAGI. CDR3 size: 16 residues.

The chain combines TRBV7-9 with TRBJ2-2, with TRBD1 matching over 9 bases. Germline V CDR1 and CDR2: SEHNR, FQNEAQ (reference sequence). The CDR3 has 17 amino acids. V shed 3 bases, J shed 1 base, and the junction held 6 bases outside the gene matches. The CDR3 DNA follows: TGTGCCAGCAGCTTTGGAGGGACAGGGCGGAACACCGGGGAGCTGTTTTTT. Protein product: CASSFGGTGRNTGELFF.

V is TRBV28 and J is TRBJ1-6; a weak D match, TRBD1 (6 bases). This CDR3 is 14 amino acids long. CDR1 is MDHEN and CDR2 is SYDVKM in the germline V gene. Trimming stripped 6 bases from V and 4 bases from J, with 10 bases between. This CDR3 is CASRRTVYNSPLHF. Here the CDR3 DNA reads TGTGCCAGCAGAAGGACAGTTTATAATTCACCCCTCCACTTT.

The rearrangement uses TRBV9 and TRBJ2-2, with D uncertain. The germline V gene has CDR1 SGDLS and CDR2 YYNGEE. The CDR3 is made up of 13 amino acids. Trimming pared 4 bases from V and 7 bases from J, leaving 11 bases between. CDR3: CASSPFEVGELFF. CDR3 sequence (DNA): TGTGCCAGCAGCCCCTTTGAGGTCGGGGAGCTGTTTTTT. Complete variable domain (other parts from reference TRBV9 and TRBJ2-2): DSGVTQTPKHLITATGQRVTLRCSPRSGDLSVYWYQQSLDQGLQFLIQYYNGEERAKGNILERFSAQQFPDLHSELNLSSLELGDSALYFCASSPFEVGELFFGEGSRLTVL.

The chain links TRBV27 to TRBJ2-2; TRBD2 matches at 7 bases. V trimming: 3 bases; J trimming: 4 bases; junction bases outside the gene matches: 5. CDR3 length: 15 amino acids. Germline-derived CDR1 and CDR2 are MNHEY and SMNVEV (reference sequence). The CDR3 sequence: CASSLSPGGTGELFF. CDR3 DNA: TGTGCCAGCAGTTTGAGTCCGGGGGGCACCGGGGAGCTGTTTTTT.

This clone was counted once. This chain links TRBV29-1 with TRBJ2-2; D possibly corresponds to TRBD2 (5 bases). The CDR3 length is 15 residues. V was clipped by 3 bases and J by 0 bases, with 11 bases between them. Germline CDR1 SQVTM, CDR2 ANQGSEA. Written as DNA, the CDR3 is TGCAGCGTTGATTACGGGGAGTCGAACACCGGGGAGCTGTTTTTT. Residues: CSVDYGESNTGELFF.

The chain joins TRBV28 to TRBJ2-2, with TRBD2 as a possible D gene (6 bases). This CDR3 is 13 amino acids long. The V and J ends lost 8 bases and 1 base respectively, with 8 bases between them. CDR1 is MDHEN, CDR2 SYDVKM, per germline. DNA of the CDR3: TGTGCCAGCTGGCGGGAGAACACCGGGGAGCTGTTTTTT. This codes for CASWRENTGELFF.

The rearrangement uses TRBV4-2 and TRBJ2-3; 7 positions match TRBD2. Germline CDR1 LGHNA, CDR2 YNFKEQ. The CDR3 spans 16 residues. The junction had 7 bases not matched to a gene; V was cut back by 0 bases and J by 4 bases. CDR3: CASSQETGGGADTQYF. The CDR3 coding sequence is TGTGCCAGCAGCCAAGAGACGGGTGGGGGGGCAGATACGCAGTATTTT.

The chain is built from TRBV10-2 and TRBJ2-7; perhaps TRBD2 as D (6 bases). V lost 6 bases to trimming and J lost 7 bases, with 16 bases between them. The CDR3 runs to 13 residues. Looked up from germline, CDR1 is WSHSY and CDR2 is SAAADI. As DNA, the CDR3 is TGCGCCAGCAGCTTACCCCCGCGGGGAGAGCAGTACTTC. Residues: CASSLPPRGEQYF.

The chain employs TRBV19 and TRBJ1-4; TRBD1 might be the D (5 bases). V lost 5 bases to trimming and J lost 0 bases, with 19 bases between them. CDR3 length: 18 amino acids. Germline V gene data show CDR1 as LNHDA and CDR2 as SQIVND (reference sequence). CDR3 sequence (DNA): TGTGCCAGTAGTTCGCCGTTCTCAGGGTTGTCAACTAATGAAAAACTGTTTTTT. Translation gives CASSSPFSGLSTNEKLFF.

The rearrangement joins TRBV19 to TRBJ2-3; D uncertain. The CDR3 covers 15 residues. The germline CDR1 and CDR2 sequences are LNHDA and SQIVND (reference sequence). Trimming left V 6 bases short and J 0 bases short, with 13 bases between. CDR3 in amino acids: CASRMLSRSTDTQYF. The CDR3 DNA reads TGTGCCAGTAGGATGCTTAGCAGAAGCACAGATACGCAGTATTTT.

The chain recombines TRBV4-1 with TRBJ1-4; D ambiguous. The CDR3 contains 16 residues. Germline V gives CDR1 MGHRA, CDR2 YSYEKL. The germline V and J ends were trimmed by 1 base and 0 bases, with 9 bases remaining between them. The CDR3 reads CASSQGAAATNEKLFF. CDR3 sequence (DNA): TGCGCCAGCAGCCAAGGAGCCGCAGCAACTAATGAAAAACTGTTTTTT.

CDR3 in amino acids: CASSISSGAYNEQFF. CDR3 in DNA: TGTGCCAGTAGTATCTCTAGCGGGGCTTACAATGAGCAGTTCTTC. The gene calls are TRBV19 and TRBJ2-1; TRBD2 agrees at 9 bases. V trimming: 3 bases; J trimming: 4 bases; junction bases outside the gene matches: 4. The CDR3 covers 15 residues. CDR1 and CDR2 from the germline V gene are LNHDA and SQIVND (reference sequence).

V usage is TRBV12-3 or TRBV12-4 and J usage is TRBJ2-7; D is unresolved. This CDR3 is 12 amino acids long. The V end was cut by 3 bases, the J end by 9 bases, with 12 bases between. The CDR3 loop reads CASSFSPSGQYF. The CDR3 nucleotides read TGTGCCAGCAGTTTTTCGCCCTCCGGGCAGTACTTC.

This clone has a handful of counts. The gene calls are TRBV12-3 or TRBV12-4 and TRBJ1-1; 8 bases map to TRBD1. The junction had 3 bases not matched to a gene; V was cut back by 5 bases and J by 7 bases. CDR3 length: 12 residues. The CDR3 DNA reads TGTGCCAGCAGTCTTGGACAGGGTGAAGCTTTCTTT. Amino acids: CASSLGQGEAFF.

This clone was observed once. The junction shows a germline mismatch at one end, possibly a read error. The rearrangement joins TRBV7-9 to TRBJ1-2; perhaps TRBD1 as D (6 bases). Germline loops: CDR1 SEHNR, CDR2 FQNEAQ (reference sequence). The CDR3 extends over 16 amino acids. CDR3 in amino acids: CASSLGTGQSIYGHTF. The CDR3 DNA reads as TGTGCCAGCAGCTTAGGAACCGGACAGAGTATCTATGGCCACACCTTC.

This chain uses TRBV7-9 with TRBJ2-1; 12 bases are shared with TRBD2. This CDR3 region has 17 residues. The germline V gene has CDR1 SEHNR and CDR2 FQNEAQ (reference sequence). V lost 5 bases, J lost 7 bases, and 12 bases stayed unmatched. The chain's CDR3 is CASSPPPRTSGKNEQFF. The CDR3 nucleotides read TGTGCCAGCAGCCCGCCACCCCGGACTAGCGGGAAGAATGAGCAGTTCTTC.

This clone was observed a single time. This rearrangement joins TRBV5-4 to TRBJ1-6, with 7 bases lining up with TRBD1. Trimming cost V 5 bases and J 9 bases; bases outside gene matches: 5. The germline V gene encodes CDR1 SGHNT and CDR2 YYREEE (reference sequence). The CDR3 spans 13 residues. CDR3 nucleotides: TGTGCCAGCAGACGGGCAGGGGGTTCACCCCTCCACTTT. This codes for CASRRAGGSPLHF.

This chain uses TRBV10-3 with TRBJ2-5; D gene unclear. From germline, CDR1 is ENHRY and CDR2 SYGVKD. The V and J ends lost 5 bases and 2 bases respectively, with 6 bases between them. There are 12 residues in the CDR3. The CDR3 loop reads CAISTMQETQYF. The CDR3, as DNA: TGTGCCATCAGTACTATGCAAGAGACCCAGTACTTC.

V and J are TRBV4-2 and TRBJ1-2; the match to TRBD1 covers 7 bases. Germline V gives CDR1 LGHNA, CDR2 YNFKEQ. V lost 10 bases to trimming and J lost 5 bases; unmatched junction nucleotides: 13. The CDR3 is made up of 14 amino acids. The CDR3 region has the DNA TGTGCCACCTCCCCGGGGGACAGCCTTTATGGCTACACCTTC. It codes for CATSPGDSLYGYTF.

The sample holds a few counts of this clone. This chain connects TRBV27 to TRBJ1-5; unclear D gene. Deletions cut 4 bases from V and 0 bases from J, with 7 bases between. The CDR3 spans 14 residues. The germline CDR1 and CDR2 sequences are MNHEY and SMNVEV (reference sequence). CDR3 DNA sequence: TGTGCCAGCAGTTCAGGTTATAGCAATCAGCCCCAGCATTTT. Translating it yields CASSSGYSNQPQHF.

This chain links TRBV3-1 (or the pseudogene TRBV3-2) with TRBJ1-3; no firm D call. The V end lost 0 bases, the J end lost 7 bases, and 1 base lay between the germline ends. This CDR3 has 11 amino acids. The germline V gene has CDR1 LGHDT and CDR2 YNNKEL (reference sequence). The DNA of the CDR3 is TGTGCCAGCAGCCAAGAGAACACCATATATTTT. Amino acid sequence: CASSQENTIYF.

The chain couples TRBV14 to TRBJ1-6, with D maybe TRBD1 (6 bases). CDR1 and CDR2 (germline): SGHDN, FVKESK. The CDR3 contains 14 residues. V was pared by 4 bases and J by 9 bases, with 13 bases between. Here the CDR3 reads CASSPTGTVSPLHF. The DNA for the CDR3 is TGTGCCAGCAGCCCAACAGGGACGGTTTCACCCCTCCACTTT.

This clone was seen once. The J gene is TRBJ2-7, the V gene TRBV10-3, with 8 bases aligning to TRBD2. Germline V gene lookup returns CDR1 ENHRY and CDR2 SYGVKD. The CDR3 length is 13 residues. V shed 10 bases, J shed 1 base, and the junction held 6 bases outside the gene matches. Here the CDR3 DNA reads TGTGCCACCCTCCCTAGCGGGTCCTACGAGCAGTACTTC. Translation gives CATLPSGSYEQYF.

The chain recombines TRBV6-5 with TRBJ2-7; the match to TRBD1 covers 7 bases. V was pared by 8 bases and J by 1 base, with 2 bases of the junction left unmatched. This CDR3 contains 12 residues. CDR1 and CDR2 (germline): MNHEY, SVGAGI. CDR3 amino acids: CASGGQSYEQYF. The CDR3 DNA reads as TGTGCCAGCGGGGGACAGTCCTACGAGCAGTACTTC.

The chain carries TRBV19 and TRBJ1-6; possibly TRBD1 for D (6 bases). Germline CDR1 is LNHDA and CDR2 is SQIVND (reference sequence). The CDR3 sequence is 15 residues long. Trimming took off 6 bases at V and 10 bases at J, with 19 bases between the two ends. The CDR3 coding sequence is TGTGCCAGTAGGGAGGGGGGGCAGGACATCTCACCCCTCCACTTT. Translating it yields CASREGGQDISPLHF.

This rearrangement joins TRBV25-1 to TRBJ1-2; TRBD1 might be the D (5 bases). The CDR3 has 15 residues. Per germline, CDR1 MGHDK and CDR2 SYGVNS. Between the trimmed V and J ends, which lost 2 bases and 7 bases, there was a span of 17 bases. The CDR3 region is CASSEGAERGRGYTF. In DNA form, the CDR3 reads TGTGCCAGCAGTGAAGGGGCAGAAAGGGGCCGTGGCTACACCTTC.

The chain employs TRBV6-4 and TRBJ2-3, with 10 bases lining up with TRBD1. The CDR3 length is 15 residues. Germline CDR1 and CDR2: MRHNA and SNTAGT. With 2 bases clipped from V and 5 bases from J, the junction kept 4 bases outside the gene matches. CDR3 DNA sequence: TGTGCCAGCAGTGACCGGGGACAGGGGCAAGATACGCAGTATTTT. Translating gives CASSDRGQGQDTQYF.